The 25 T cell receptor beta chains reported below all come from one sample, sequenced in a study of T-cell reconstitution after alpha-beta-depleted transplantation in children. Unique molecular identifiers tagged the TCRbeta library. MiXCR, applied by TCRdb to the PCR reads, yields one record per CDR3 protein. This table has hundreds of thousands of distinct CDR3 sequences, roughly 17% appearing once. The sequencing used PBMCs from the stem cell graft donor, collected from the stem cell graft. All receptors come from a human donor who donated a stem cell graft to a child with acute myeloid leukemia.

This clonotype showed up just a few times. The CDR3 coding sequence is TGCGCCAGCAGCCAAGAAAGGGGGAGTCAGCCCCAGCATTTT. As protein: CASSQERGSQPQHF. J is TRBJ1-5 and V is TRBV4-3, with D perhaps TRBD1 (6 bases). Between the trimmed V and J ends, which lost 0 bases and 6 bases, there was a span of 9 bases. The CDR3 runs to 14 residues. The germline CDR1 and CDR2 sequences are LGHNA and YSLEER.

This clonotype came up a few times. V usage is TRBV12-3 or TRBV12-4 and J usage is TRBJ2-5; 7 bases line up with TRBD1. V gave up 7 bases and J gave up 5 bases; unmatched junction bases: 4. The CDR3 is made up of 12 amino acids. The CDR3 sequence is CASKGGDETQYF. In nucleotides, the CDR3 is TGTGCCAGCAAAGGGGGCGATGAGACCCAGTACTTC.

This chain uses TRBV7-9 with TRBJ2-1; 7 nucleotides line up with TRBD1. This CDR3 spans 15 amino acids. In germline, CDR1 is SEHNR, CDR2 FQNEAQ (reference sequence). V lost 5 bases and J lost 2; bases outside the gene matches: 6. This chain's CDR3 is CASSPAQGTYNEQFF. Written as DNA, the CDR3 is TGTGCCAGCAGCCCAGCACAGGGGACCTACAATGAGCAGTTCTTC. The full variable domain, in which reference TRBV7-9 and TRBJ2-1 provide the parts outside the CDR3, is DTGVSQNPRHKITKRGQNVTFRCDPISEHNRLYWYRQTLGQGPEFLTYFQNEAQLEKSRLLSDRFSAERPKGSFSTLEIQRTEQGDSAMYLCASSPAQGTYNEQFFGPGTRLTVL.

This clonotype came up many times. The J gene is TRBJ2-1, the V gene TRBV5-6; 9 nucleotides align to TRBD1. In germline, CDR1 is SGHDT, CDR2 YYEEEE. The CDR3 extends over 16 amino acids. With 4 bases clipped from V and 2 bases from J, the junction kept 7 bases outside the gene matches. The chain's CDR3 is CASSRIQGATYNEQFF. For the CDR3, the DNA is TGTGCCAGCAGCCGCATACAGGGGGCCACCTACAATGAGCAGTTCTTC. The full variable domain, its missing parts supplied by reference TRBV5-6 and TRBJ2-1, is DAGVTQSPTHLIKTRGQQVTLRCSPKSGHDTVSWYQQALGQGPQFIFQYYEEEERQRGNFPDRFSGHQFPNYSSELNVNALLLGDSALYLCASSRIQGATYNEQFFGPGTRLTVL.

The chain couples TRBV7-9 to TRBJ2-7; 7 nucleotides agree with TRBD1. Unmatched junction bases numbered 4, after V lost 4 bases and J lost 1 base. Germline lookup yields CDR1 SEHNR and CDR2 FQNEAQ (reference sequence). CDR3 length equals 14 residues. The CDR3 protein is CASSWRQGSYEQYF. The CDR3 region has the DNA TGTGCCAGCAGCTGGAGACAGGGATCCTACGAGCAGTACTTC.

This clonotype was recorded at least ten times. This chain links TRBV5-6 with TRBJ2-2; tentatively, D is TRBD2 (6 bases). Germline CDR1 is SGHDT and CDR2 is YYEEEE. The CDR3 has 15 amino acids. With 7 bases removed from V and 6 bases from J, the gap between germline ends came to 19 bases. The CDR3 is CASGEDGRSAGELFF. The CDR3 DNA follows: TGTGCCAGCGGGGAGGACGGGCGATCGGCCGGGGAGCTGTTTTTT.

The chain couples TRBV12-3 or TRBV12-4 to TRBJ1-5, with TRBD1 as a possible D gene (6 bases). V was shortened by 5 bases and J by 6 bases, with 14 bases between the two germline ends. CDR3 length: 14 residues. CDR3 loop: CASSPQGEVQPQHF. The CDR3 DNA is TGTGCCAGCAGTCCACAGGGTGAAGTTCAGCCCCAGCATTTT.

V and J are TRBV6-4 and TRBJ2-3; 9 bases agree with TRBD2. The CDR3 is made up of 19 amino acids. Germline loops: CDR1 MRHNA, CDR2 SNTAGT. Losses at the gene ends were 6 bases for V and 0 bases for J; bases not matched to a gene: 16. CDR3 loop: CASRDIAGAQRFSTDTQYF. In nucleotides, the CDR3 is TGTGCCAGCAGGGACATAGCGGGGGCACAACGATTTAGCACAGATACGCAGTATTTT.

The chain joins TRBV7-2 to TRBJ2-4, with 7 positions matching TRBD2. Germline CDR1 and CDR2: SGHTA and FQGNSA. There are 14 residues in the CDR3. V trimming: 5 bases; J trimming: 10 bases; junction bases outside the gene matches: 11. The chain's CDR3 is CASSPGLAVAIQYF. The DNA for the CDR3 is TGTGCCAGCAGCCCCGGGCTAGCGGTTGCGATTCAGTACTTC.

This chain connects TRBV27 to TRBJ2-1; 9 nucleotides match TRBD2. The CDR3 runs 17 residues. The junction had 13 bases not matched to a gene; V was cut back by 6 bases and J by 4 bases. The germline gives CDR1 MNHEY, CDR2 SMNVEV (reference sequence). The CDR3 coding sequence is TGTGCCAGCAGGTCCAGCGGGGGGCCATACGTTTACAATGAGCAGTTCTTC. It codes for CASRSSGGPYVYNEQFF.

The chain is built from TRBV2 and TRBJ2-7; 9 positions agree with TRBD1. This CDR3 spans 14 amino acids. Germline assignment: CDR1 SNHLY and CDR2 FYNNEI. Losses at the gene ends were 7 bases for V and 3 bases for J; bases not matched to a gene: 7. As DNA, the CDR3 is TGTGCCAGCAAAGGGGGGACAGGGTACTACGAGCAGTACTTC. Encoded protein: CASKGGTGYYEQYF.

The rearrangement links TRBV7-9 to TRBJ2-3; 15 nucleotides agree with TRBD2. CDR1 and CDR2 from the germline V gene are SEHNR and FQNEAQ (reference sequence). The CDR3 has 16 residues. The V and J ends lost 5 bases and 5 bases, in that order; junction bases with no gene match: 5. Written as DNA, the CDR3 is TGTGCCAGCAGCCATCGGGGACTAGCGGGGGGAGATACGCAGTATTTT. It yields the protein CASSHRGLAGGDTQYF.

Many counts were recorded for this clonotype. This chain connects TRBV6-5 to TRBJ2-3, with 9 bases lining up with TRBD1. Germline V gene data show CDR1 as MNHEY and CDR2 as SVGAGI. This CDR3 has 17 amino acids. The trim removed 4 bases at V and 4 bases at J, leaving 12 bases unmatched. The CDR3 spells CASSSDRWTGVSDTQYF. The DNA of the CDR3 is TGTGCCAGCAGTTCTGACCGTTGGACAGGGGTATCAGATACGCAGTATTTT.

CDR3 DNA: TGTGCCACCAGTGACAAGACAGGGGGTGACTCTGGGGCCAACGTCCTGACTTTC. Its translation is CATSDKTGGDSGANVLTF. The chain links TRBV24-1 to TRBJ2-6, with TRBD1 matching over 9 bases. The CDR3 totals 18 residues. Germline trimming cut 4 bases from V and 0 bases from J; bases unmatched to any gene: 6. Looked up from germline, CDR1 is KGHDR and CDR2 is SFDVKD.

This clonotype was detected only a few times. The genes are TRBV20-1 and TRBJ2-7; possible D gene TRBD1, 5 bases. V lost 6 bases and J lost 3, with 9 bases in between. The CDR3 spans 11 residues. In germline, CDR1 is DFQATT, CDR2 SNEGSKA (reference sequence). The CDR3 region is CSADQGYEQYV. As DNA, the CDR3 is TGCAGTGCGGATCAGGGCTACGAGCAGTACGTC.

The V gene is TRBV11-3, the J gene TRBJ1-1; 9 nucleotides match TRBD1. Germline values: CDR1 SGHNT, CDR2 YENEEA. The CDR3 is 15 amino acids. Trimming at V came to 5 bases and at J to 1 base, leaving 5 bases not matched to a gene. The DNA of the CDR3 is TGTGCCAGCAGCGCGAACAGGGGGCAGAACACTGAAGCTTTCTTT. It translates to CASSANRGQNTEAFF.

About this clonotype: With a much larger clone just one base away, this may be a read error. The rearrangement links TRBV12-3 or TRBV12-4 to TRBJ2-1, with D tentatively TRBD1 or TRBD2 (7 bases each). This CDR3 contains 16 residues. The CDR3 here is CASSLGAFQGGNERFF. In DNA, the CDR3 is TGTGCCAGCAGTTTAGGGGCGTTTCAGGGGGGGAATGAGCGGTTCTTC.

This clonotype came up many times. The rearrangement links TRBV5-1 to TRBJ2-7, with a weak D call TRBD2 (5 bases). Germline CDR1 and CDR2: SGHRS and YFSETQ. With 0 bases removed from V and 4 bases from J, the gap between germline ends came to 8 bases. There are 13 residues in the CDR3. The CDR3 DNA reads TGCGCCAGCAGCTTGGGGACTCCTTACGAGCAGTACTTC. Amino acids: CASSLGTPYEQYF.

This clonotype was found a few times. The chain is built from TRBV9 and TRBJ2-1; maybe TRBD2 (5 bases). V was shortened by 3 bases and J by 6 bases, with 16 bases between the two germline ends. The CDR3 totals 15 residues. CDR1 SGDLS and CDR2 YYNGEE come from the germline V gene. The CDR3 bases are TGTGCCAGCAGCGCCAATTTGGCTCGGGGCAATGAGCAGTTCTTC. It encodes CASSANLARGNEQFF.

The table lists this clonotype with a few counts. The chain couples TRBV6-2 or TRBV6-3 to TRBJ2-7; either TRBD1 or TRBD2 may fit D (5 bases each). The germline V gene has CDR1 MNHEY and CDR2 SVGEGT. The CDR3 length is 11 residues. In nucleotides, the CDR3 is TGTGCAGCGGACACCGGCCACGAGCAGTACTTC. Translation: CAADTGHEQYF.

This clonotype was picked up many times. The chain joins TRBV6-1 to TRBJ1-2; 9 bases line up with TRBD1. Trimming at V came to 6 bases and at J to 4 bases, leaving 3 bases not matched to a gene. The CDR3 runs 13 residues. Germline assignment: CDR1 MNHNS and CDR2 SASEGT. The CDR3 here is CASRTGGSYGYTF. CDR3 DNA sequence: TGTGCCAGCAGGACAGGGGGTTCCTATGGCTACACCTTC.

This clonotype was recorded many times. The chain is built from TRBV20-1 and TRBJ1-2, with 9 bases fitting TRBD1. The CDR3 consists of 13 residues. The V and J ends lost 4 bases and 6 bases, in that order; junction bases with no gene match: 6. Germline CDR1 and CDR2: DFQATT and SNEGSKA (reference sequence). The CDR3 here is CSAIGQGRHGYTF. Written as DNA, the CDR3 is TGCAGTGCTATCGGACAGGGGCGACATGGCTACACCTTC.

This clonotype was detected a few times. This chain links TRBV27 with TRBJ2-5; tentatively, D is TRBD2 (5 bases). The CDR3 spans 15 residues. The germline CDR1 and CDR2 sequences are MNHEY and SMNVEV (reference sequence). V shed 2 bases and J shed 5 bases, with 15 bases lying between them. The CDR3 region has the DNA TGTGCCAGCAGTTTAGAAGGCGGGCCCGGCGAGACCCAGTACTTC. This codes for CASSLEGGPGETQYF.

The table lists this clonotype with many counts. A read error may produce the germline difference seen at one junction end. V and J are TRBV20-1 and TRBJ1-2, with D perhaps TRBD1 (6 bases). Germline V gene sequence: CDR1 DFQATT, CDR2 SNEGSKA (reference sequence). This CDR3 region has 13 residues. The DNA for the CDR3 is TGCAGTGCTGGAGAACAGGGACCCTATGGCTACACCTTC. This gives the protein CSAGEQGPYGYTF.

This clonotype was seen only a few times. The chain links TRBV20-1 to TRBJ2-3; the match to TRBD1 covers 9 bases. Germline V lookup: CDR1 DFQATT, CDR2 SNEGSKA (reference sequence). The CDR3 has 15 residues. J gave up 5 bases and V 2 bases, and 8 bases lay outside the gene matches. The CDR3, as DNA: TGCAGTGCTAGACCATTCGGACAGGGGAGAGATACGCAGTATTTT. Amino acid sequence: CSARPFGQGRDTQYF.